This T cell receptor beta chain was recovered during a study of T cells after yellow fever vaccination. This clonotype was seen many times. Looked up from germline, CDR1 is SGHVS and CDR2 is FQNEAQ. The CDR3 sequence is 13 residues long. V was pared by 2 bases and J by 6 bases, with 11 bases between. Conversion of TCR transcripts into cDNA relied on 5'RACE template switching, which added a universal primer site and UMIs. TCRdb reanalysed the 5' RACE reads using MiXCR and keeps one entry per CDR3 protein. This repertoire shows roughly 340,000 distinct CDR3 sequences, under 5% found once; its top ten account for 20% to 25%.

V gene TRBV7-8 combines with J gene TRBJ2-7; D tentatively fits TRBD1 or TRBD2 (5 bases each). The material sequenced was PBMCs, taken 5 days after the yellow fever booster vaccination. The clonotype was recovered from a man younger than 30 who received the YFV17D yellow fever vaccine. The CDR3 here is CASSLLGDGEQYF. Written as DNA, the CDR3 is TGTGCCAGCAGCTTACTAGGGGACGGCGAGCAGTACTTC. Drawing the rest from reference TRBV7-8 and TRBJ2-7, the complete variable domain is GAGVSQSPRYKVAKRGQDVALRCDPISGHVSLFWYQQALGQGPEFLTYFQNEAQLDKSGLPSDRFFAERPEGSVSTLKIQRTQQEDSAVYLCASSLLGDGEQYFGPGTRLTVT.